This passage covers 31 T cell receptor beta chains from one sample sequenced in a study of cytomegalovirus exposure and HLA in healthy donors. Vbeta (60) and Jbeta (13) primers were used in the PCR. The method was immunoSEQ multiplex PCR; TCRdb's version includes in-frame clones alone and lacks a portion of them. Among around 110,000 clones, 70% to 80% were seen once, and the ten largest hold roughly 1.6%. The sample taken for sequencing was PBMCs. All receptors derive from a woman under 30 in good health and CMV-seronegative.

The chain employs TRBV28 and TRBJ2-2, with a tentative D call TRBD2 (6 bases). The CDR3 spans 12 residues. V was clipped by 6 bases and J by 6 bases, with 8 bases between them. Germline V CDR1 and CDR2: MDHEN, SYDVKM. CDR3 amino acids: CASSREPGELFF. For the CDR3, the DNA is TGTGCCAGCAGCCGGGAGCCCGGGGAGCTGTTTTTT.

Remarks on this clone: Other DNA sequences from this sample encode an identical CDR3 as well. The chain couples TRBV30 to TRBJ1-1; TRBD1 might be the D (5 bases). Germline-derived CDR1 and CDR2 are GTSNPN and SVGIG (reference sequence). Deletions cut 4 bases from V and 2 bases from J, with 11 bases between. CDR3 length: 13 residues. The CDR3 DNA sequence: TGTGCCTGGACGGACAAACCCAACACTGAAGCTTTCTTT. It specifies CAWTDKPNTEAFF.

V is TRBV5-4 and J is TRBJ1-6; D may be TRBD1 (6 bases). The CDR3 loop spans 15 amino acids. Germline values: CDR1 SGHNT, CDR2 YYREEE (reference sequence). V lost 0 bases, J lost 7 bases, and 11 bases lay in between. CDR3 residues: CASSLVRGFNSPLHF. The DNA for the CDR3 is TGTGCCAGCAGCTTGGTTAGGGGGTTCAATTCACCCCTCCACTTT.

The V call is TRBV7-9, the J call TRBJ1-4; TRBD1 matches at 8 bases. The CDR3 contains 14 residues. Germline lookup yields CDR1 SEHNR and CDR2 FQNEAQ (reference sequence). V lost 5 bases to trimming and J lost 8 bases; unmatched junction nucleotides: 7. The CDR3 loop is CASSPQGAKEKLFF. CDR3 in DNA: TGTGCCAGCAGCCCTCAGGGGGCGAAGGAAAAACTGTTTTTT.

Here the CDR3 reads CASSLELIQAGSTEAFF. The CDR3 nucleotides read TGTGCCAGCAGCTTAGAACTAATTCAGGCGGGGTCCACTGAAGCTTTCTTT. V usage is TRBV7-2 and J usage is TRBJ1-1; D unresolved. The germline gives CDR1 SGHTA, CDR2 FQGNSA. The V end lost 1 base, the J end lost 4 bases, and 19 bases lay between the germline ends. This CDR3 contains 17 residues. Based on the CDR3 plus reference TRBV7-2 and TRBJ1-1, the full variable domain is GAGVSQSPSNKVTEKGKDVELRCDPISGHTALYWYRQSLGQGLEFLIYFQGNSAPDKSGLPSDRFSAERTGGSVSTLTIQRTQQEDSAVYLCASSLELIQAGSTEAFFGQGTRLTVV.

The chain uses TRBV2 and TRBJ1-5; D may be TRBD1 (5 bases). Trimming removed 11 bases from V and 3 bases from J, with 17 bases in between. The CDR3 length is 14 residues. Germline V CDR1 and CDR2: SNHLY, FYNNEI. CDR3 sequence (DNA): TGTGCCTCGGGGGGGGAACTAGACAATCAGCCCCAGCATTTT. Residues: CASGGELDNQPQHF.

CDR3 in amino acids: CASSPRGSYEQYF. DNA for the CDR3: TGTGCCAGCAGCCCCAGGGGCAGCTACGAGCAGTACTTC. The V gene is TRBV7-9, the J gene TRBJ2-7; D is possibly TRBD1 (6 bases). The CDR3 has 13 amino acids. Germline CDR1 and CDR2: SEHNR and FQNEAQ (reference sequence). Between the trimmed V and J ends, which lost 5 bases and 3 bases, there was a span of 11 bases.

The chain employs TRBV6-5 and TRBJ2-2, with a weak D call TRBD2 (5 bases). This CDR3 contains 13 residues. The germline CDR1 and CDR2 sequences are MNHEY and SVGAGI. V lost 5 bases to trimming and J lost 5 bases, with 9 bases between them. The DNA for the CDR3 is TGTGCCAGCAGTACGACTACGACCGGGGAGCTGTTTTTT. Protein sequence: CASSTTTTGELFF.

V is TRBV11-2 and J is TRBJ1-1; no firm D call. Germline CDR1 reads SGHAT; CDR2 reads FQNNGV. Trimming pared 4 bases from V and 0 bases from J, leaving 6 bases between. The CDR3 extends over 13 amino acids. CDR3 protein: CASSSPLNTEAFF. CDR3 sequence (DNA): TGTGCCAGCAGCTCCCCCTTGAACACTGAAGCTTTCTTT.

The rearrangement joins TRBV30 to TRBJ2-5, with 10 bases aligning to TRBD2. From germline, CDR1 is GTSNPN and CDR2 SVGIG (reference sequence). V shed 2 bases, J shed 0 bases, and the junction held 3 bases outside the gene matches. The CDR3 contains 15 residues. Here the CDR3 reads CAWSLSGGYQETQYF. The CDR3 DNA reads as TGTGCCTGGAGTCTTAGCGGGGGGTACCAAGAGACCCAGTACTTC.

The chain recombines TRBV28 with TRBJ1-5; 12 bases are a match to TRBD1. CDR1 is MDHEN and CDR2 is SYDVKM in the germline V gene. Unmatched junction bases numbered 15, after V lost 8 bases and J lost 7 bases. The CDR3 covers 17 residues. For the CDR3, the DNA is TGTGCCAGCCTATTGGGGGGGGACAGGGGGCTTGTGCAGCCCCAGCATTTT. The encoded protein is CASLLGGDRGLVQPQHF.

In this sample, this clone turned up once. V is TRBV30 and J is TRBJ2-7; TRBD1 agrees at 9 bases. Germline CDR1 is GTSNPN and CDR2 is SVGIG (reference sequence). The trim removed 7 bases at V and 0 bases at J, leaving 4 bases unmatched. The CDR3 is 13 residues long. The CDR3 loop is CASMTGGSYEQYF. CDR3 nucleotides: TGTGCCTCTATGACAGGGGGCTCCTACGAGCAGTACTTC.

The CDR3 DNA follows: TGTGCCGGGGGATTGGACAGGAACACCGGGGAGCTGTTTTTT. Protein product: CAGGLDRNTGELFF. The rearrangement joins TRBV30 to TRBJ2-2; the D gene is possibly TRBD1 (6 bases). The CDR3 contains 14 residues. V was clipped by 8 bases and J by 1 base, with 14 bases between them. The V gene's germline CDR1 is GTSNPN and CDR2 SVGIG (reference sequence). The whole variable domain, filled in from reference TRBV30 and TRBJ2-2, reads SQTIHQWPATLVQPVGSPLSLECTVEGTSNPNLYWYRQAAGRGLQLLFYSVGIGQISSEVPQNLSASRPQDRQFILSSKKLLLSDSGFYLCAGGLDRNTGELFFGEGSRLTVL.

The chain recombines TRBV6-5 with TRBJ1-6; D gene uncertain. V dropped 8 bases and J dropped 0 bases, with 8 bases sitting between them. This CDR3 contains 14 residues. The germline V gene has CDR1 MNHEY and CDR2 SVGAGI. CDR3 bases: TGTGCCAGCGGTCAGCGCTCCTATAATTCACCCCTCCACTTT. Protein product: CASGQRSYNSPLHF.

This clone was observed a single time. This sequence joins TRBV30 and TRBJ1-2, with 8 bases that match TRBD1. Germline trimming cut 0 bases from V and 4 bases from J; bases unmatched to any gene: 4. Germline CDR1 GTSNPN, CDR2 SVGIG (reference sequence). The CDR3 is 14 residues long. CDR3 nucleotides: TGTGCCTGGAGTGTAGAGACAGGGGTCTATGGCTACACCTTC. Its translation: CAWSVETGVYGYTF. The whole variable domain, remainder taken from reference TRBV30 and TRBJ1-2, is SQTIHQWPATLVQPVGSPLSLECTVEGTSNPNLYWYRQAAGRGLQLLFYSVGIGQISSEVPQNLSASRPQDRQFILSSKKLLLSDSGFYLCAWSVETGVYGYTFGSGTRLTVV.

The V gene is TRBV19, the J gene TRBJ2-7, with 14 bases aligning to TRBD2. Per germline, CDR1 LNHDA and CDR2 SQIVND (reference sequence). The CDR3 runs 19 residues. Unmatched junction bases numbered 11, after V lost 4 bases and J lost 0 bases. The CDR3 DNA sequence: TGTGCCAGTAGTACATCAAGACTAGCGGGGGGGCGTACCTCCTACGAGCAGTACTTC. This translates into CASSTSRLAGGRTSYEQYF.

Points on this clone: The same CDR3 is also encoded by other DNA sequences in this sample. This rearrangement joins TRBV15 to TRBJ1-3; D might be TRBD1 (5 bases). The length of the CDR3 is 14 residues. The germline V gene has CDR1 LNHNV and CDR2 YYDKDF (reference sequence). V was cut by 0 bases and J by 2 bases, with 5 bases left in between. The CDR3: CATSRDRAGNTIYF. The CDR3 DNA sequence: TGTGCCACCAGCAGAGACAGGGCTGGAAACACCATATATTTT. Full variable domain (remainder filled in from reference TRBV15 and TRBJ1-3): DAMVIQNPRYQVTQFGKPVTLSCSQTLNHNVMYWYQQKSSQAPKLLFHYYDKDFNNEADTPDNFQSRRPNTSFCFLDIRSPGLGDTAMYLCATSRDRAGNTIYFGEGSWLTVV.

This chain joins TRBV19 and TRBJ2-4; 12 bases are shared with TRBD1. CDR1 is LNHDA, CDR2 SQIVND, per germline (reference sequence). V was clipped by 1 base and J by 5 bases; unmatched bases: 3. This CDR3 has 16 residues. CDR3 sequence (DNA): TGTGCCAGTAGTATAGTGGGGACAGGGGGCGAAAACATTCAGTACTTC. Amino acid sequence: CASSIVGTGGENIQYF. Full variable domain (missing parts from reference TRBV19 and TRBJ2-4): DGGITQSPKYLFRKEGQNVTLSCEQNLNHDAMYWYRQDPGQGLRLIYYSQIVNDFQKGDIAEGYSVSREKKESFPLTVTSAQKNPTAFYLCASSIVGTGGENIQYFGAGTRLSVL.

CDR3 nucleotides: TGCAGCGCCCGGGACAGCCATGAGCAGTTCTTC. It is translated as CSARDSHEQFF. The V gene is TRBV29-1, the J gene TRBJ2-1, with 7 bases aligning to TRBD1. The CDR3 covers 11 residues. Germline V CDR1 and CDR2: SQVTM, ANQGSEA. The junction had 5 bases not matched to a gene; V was cut back by 7 bases and J by 8 bases.

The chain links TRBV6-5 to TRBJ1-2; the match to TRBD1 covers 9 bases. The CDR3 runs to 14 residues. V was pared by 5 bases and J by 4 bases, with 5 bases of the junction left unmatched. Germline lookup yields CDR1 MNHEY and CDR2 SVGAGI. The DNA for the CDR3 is TGTGCCAGCAGTCTCGGACAGGGGCTCTATGGCTACACCTTC. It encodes CASSLGQGLYGYTF.

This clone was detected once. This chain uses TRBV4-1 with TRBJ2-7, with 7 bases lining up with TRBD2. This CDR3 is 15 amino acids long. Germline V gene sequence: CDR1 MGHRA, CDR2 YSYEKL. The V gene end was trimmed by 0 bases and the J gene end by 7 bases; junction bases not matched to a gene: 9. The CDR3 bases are TGCGCCAGCAGCCAAGATAGAGGGGCAGCGGGGGAGCAGTACTTC. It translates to CASSQDRGAAGEQYF.

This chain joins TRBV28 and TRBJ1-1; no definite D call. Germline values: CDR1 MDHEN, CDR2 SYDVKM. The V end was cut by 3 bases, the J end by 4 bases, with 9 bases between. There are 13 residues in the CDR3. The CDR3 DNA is TGTGCCAGCAGTTTTGCCGGGATCACTGAAGCTTTCTTT. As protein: CASSFAGITEAFF.

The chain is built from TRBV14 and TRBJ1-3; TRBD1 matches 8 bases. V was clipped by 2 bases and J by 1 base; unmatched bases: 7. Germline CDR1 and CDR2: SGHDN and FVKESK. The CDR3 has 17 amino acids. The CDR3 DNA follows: TGTGCCAGCAGCCAAAGGACAGGGCTCCCATCTGGAAACACCATATATTTT. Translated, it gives CASSQRTGLPSGNTIYF.

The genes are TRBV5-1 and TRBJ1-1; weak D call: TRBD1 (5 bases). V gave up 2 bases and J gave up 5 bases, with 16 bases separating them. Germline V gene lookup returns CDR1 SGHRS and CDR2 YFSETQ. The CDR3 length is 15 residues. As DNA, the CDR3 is TGCGCCAGCAGCTTCAACCAGGGCGGTTCAACTGAAGCTTTCTTT. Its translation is CASSFNQGGSTEAFF.

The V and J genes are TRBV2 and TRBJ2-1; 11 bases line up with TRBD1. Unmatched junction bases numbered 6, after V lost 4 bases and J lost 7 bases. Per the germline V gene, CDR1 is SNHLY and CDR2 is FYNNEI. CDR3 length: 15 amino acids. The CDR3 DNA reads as TGTGCCAGCAGTGTTCCCGGGACAGGGGGTAATGAGCAGTTCTTC. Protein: CASSVPGTGGNEQFF. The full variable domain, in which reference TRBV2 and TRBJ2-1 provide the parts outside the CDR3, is EPEVTQTPSHQVTQMGQEVILRCVPISNHLYFYWYRQILGQKVEFLVSFYNNEISEKSEIFDDQFSVERPDGSNFTLKIRSTKLEDSAMYFCASSVPGTGGNEQFFGPGTRLTVL.

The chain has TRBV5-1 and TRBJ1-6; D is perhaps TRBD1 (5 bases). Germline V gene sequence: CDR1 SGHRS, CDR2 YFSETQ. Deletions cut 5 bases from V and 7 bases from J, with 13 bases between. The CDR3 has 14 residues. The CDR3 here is CASRFTTENSPLHF. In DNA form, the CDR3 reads TGCGCCAGCAGATTTACGACAGAAAATTCACCCCTCCACTTT.

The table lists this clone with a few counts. The CDR3 DNA reads TGTGCCAGCAGACCCAGAGGGGGCTTTGCTGGAAACACCATATATTTT. Protein: CASRPRGGFAGNTIYF. The chain is built from TRBV2 and TRBJ1-3; TRBD1 matches 7 bases. The germline V gene has CDR1 SNHLY and CDR2 FYNNEI. V lost 6 bases to trimming and J lost 2 bases; unmatched junction nucleotides: 10. The CDR3 sequence is 16 residues long. Combining the CDR3 with reference TRBV2 and TRBJ1-3 gives the whole variable domain EPEVTQTPSHQVTQMGQEVILRCVPISNHLYFYWYRQILGQKVEFLVSFYNNEISEKSEIFDDQFSVERPDGSNFTLKIRSTKLEDSAMYFCASRPRGGFAGNTIYFGEGSWLTVV.

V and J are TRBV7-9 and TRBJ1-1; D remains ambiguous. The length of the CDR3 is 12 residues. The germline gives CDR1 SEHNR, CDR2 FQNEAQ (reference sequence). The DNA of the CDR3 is TGTTCCGCCTCCCCAGGGAACACTGAAGCTTTCTTT. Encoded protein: CSASPGNTEAFF.

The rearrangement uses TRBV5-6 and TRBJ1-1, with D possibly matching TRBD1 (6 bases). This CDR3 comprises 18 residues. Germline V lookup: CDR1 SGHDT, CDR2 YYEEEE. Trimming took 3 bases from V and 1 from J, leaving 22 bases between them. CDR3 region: CASSSIVGTPLWNTEAFF. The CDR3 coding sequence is TGTGCCAGCAGCTCAATCGTTGGGACACCACTATGGAACACTGAAGCTTTCTTT.

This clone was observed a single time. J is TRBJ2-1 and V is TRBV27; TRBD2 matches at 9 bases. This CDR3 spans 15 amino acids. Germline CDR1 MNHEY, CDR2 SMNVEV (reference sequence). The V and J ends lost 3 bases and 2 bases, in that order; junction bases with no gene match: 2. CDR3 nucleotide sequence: TGTGCCAGCAGTTTTAGCGGGGGTGCCTACAATGAGCAGTTCTTC. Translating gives CASSFSGGAYNEQFF.

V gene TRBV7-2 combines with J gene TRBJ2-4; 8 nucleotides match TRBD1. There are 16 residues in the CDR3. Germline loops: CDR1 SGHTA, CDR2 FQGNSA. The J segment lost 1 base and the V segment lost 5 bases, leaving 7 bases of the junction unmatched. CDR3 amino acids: CASSPTGGKAKNIQYF. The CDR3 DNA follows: TGTGCCAGCAGCCCAACAGGGGGAAAGGCCAAAAACATTCAGTACTTC.